Listed below are T cell receptor beta chains from one sample, sequenced in a study of OX40 agonist ivuxolimab in advanced cancers. Using immunoSEQ multiplex PCR, the repertoire was profiled, and TCRdb retains in-frame clones only, with some absent. Of fewer than 85,000 clones listed, over 80% are singletons. This sample comprised CD4+ or CD8+ T cells sorted from blood, obtained in a trial of the OX40 agonist ivuxolimab. Source of these receptors: an adult with an advanced solid tumor such as melanoma, head and neck, liver or kidney cancer. CDR3s include the opening cysteine and the closing phenylalanine or tryptophan. The order of the fields is clone size, D gene, V gene, J gene, CDR3 DNA, CDR3 protein. D genes are given only for firm matches. Not every row has a clone size; where given, it reads once, few, many or a size class.

clone size: .; D gene: .; V gene: TRBV14; J gene: TRBJ2-5; CDR3 DNA: TGTGCCAGCAGCCCTTTGGGGCGGAGACAAGAGACCCAGTACTTC; CDR3 protein: CASSPLGRRQETQYF
clone size: once; D gene: .; V gene: TRBV5-1; J gene: TRBJ1-4; CDR3 DNA: TGCGCCAGCAGTGTTGTAGGGGCTGCTAATGAAAAACTGTTTTTT; CDR3 protein: CASSVVGAANEKLFF
clone size: .; D gene: .; V gene: TRBV6-5; J gene: TRBJ2-5; CDR3 DNA: TGTGCCAGCAGTTACTCCCCGAGGGGGACCCAGTACTTC; CDR3 protein: CASSYSPRGTQYF
clone size: .; D gene: .; V gene: TRBV11-3; J gene: TRBJ2-7; CDR3 DNA: TGTGCCAGCAGCCCAACCGGGACATACTCCGAGCAGTACTTC; CDR3 protein: CASSPTGTYSEQYF
clone size: .; D gene: .; V gene: TRBV30; J gene: TRBJ2-1; CDR3 DNA: TGTGCCTGGAGTGTACTAAAAGAAGCCGAGCAGTTCTTC; CDR3 protein: CAWSVLKEAEQFF
clone size: .; D gene: TRBD1; V gene: TRBV11-3; J gene: TRBJ2-3; CDR3 DNA: TGTGCCAGCCGGGACAGGGGAACAGATACGCAGTATTTT; CDR3 protein: CASRDRGTDTQYF
clone size: once; D gene: .; V gene: TRBV6-4; J gene: TRBJ2-1; CDR3 DNA: TGTGCCAGCTCCAGGGAGGACAACTCCTACAATGAGCAGTTCTTC; CDR3 protein: CASSREDNSYNEQFF
clone size: .; D gene: .; V gene: TRBV20-1; J gene: TRBJ1-1; CDR3 DNA: TGCAGTGCTTCAGGGTCCACTGAAGCTTTCTTT; CDR3 protein: CSASGSTEAFF
clone size: .; D gene: TRBD1; V gene: TRBV7-9; J gene: TRBJ2-2; CDR3 DNA: TGTGCCAGCAGCAGACAGGGTTACACCGGGGAGCTGTTTTTT; CDR3 protein: CASSRQGYTGELFF
clone size: .; D gene: .; V gene: TRBV10-3; J gene: TRBJ1-2; CDR3 DNA: TGTGCCATCACCCGGGGAGGGAATTATGGCTACACCTTC; CDR3 protein: CAITRGGNYGYTF
clone size: .; D gene: TRBD2; V gene: TRBV15; J gene: TRBJ2-1; CDR3 DNA: TGTGCCACCAGCAGCCTGACTAGCGGGAGCAATGAGCAGTTCTTC; CDR3 protein: CATSSLTSGSNEQFF
clone size: once; D gene: .; V gene: TRBV7-2; J gene: TRBJ2-3; CDR3 DNA: TGTGCCAGCAGCCCAGTTCAGGGGTCCACAGATACGCAGTATTTT; CDR3 protein: CASSPVQGSTDTQYF
clone size: once; D gene: TRBD1; V gene: TRBV29-1; J gene: TRBJ1-1; CDR3 DNA: TGCAGCGTTGAAGTGGGACAGACGAACACTGAAGCTTTCTTT; CDR3 protein: CSVEVGQTNTEAFF
clone size: .; D gene: .; V gene: TRBV7-2; J gene: TRBJ1-3; CDR3 DNA: TGTGCCAGCAGCTTAATCAAGTGGACAGTTGGAAACACCATATATTTT; CDR3 protein: CASSLIKWTVGNTIYF
clone size: .; D gene: .; V gene: TRBV4-3; J gene: TRBJ2-7; CDR3 DNA: TGCGCCAGCAGCTCCGCGCAGGACTCCTTCTCCTACGAGCAGTACTTC; CDR3 protein: CASSSAQDSFSYEQYF
clone size: .; D gene: .; V gene: TRBV18; J gene: TRBJ2-2; CDR3 DNA: TGTGCCAGCTCGCGGGATCCGGGAAACACCGGGGAGCTGTTTTTT; CDR3 protein: CASSRDPGNTGELFF
clone size: few; D gene: .; V gene: TRBV7-8; J gene: TRBJ1-5; CDR3 DNA: TGTGCCAGCAGCTTAGTTGGGGGACTCAATCAGCCCCAGCATTTT; CDR3 protein: CASSLVGGLNQPQHF
clone size: .; D gene: .; V gene: TRBV7-3; J gene: TRBJ2-7; CDR3 DNA: TGTGCCAGCAGCTTAGATAGTGGCCTCTCCTACGAGCAGTACTTC; CDR3 protein: CASSLDSGLSYEQYF
clone size: .; D gene: .; V gene: TRBV6-1; J gene: TRBJ2-3; CDR3 DNA: TGTGCCAGCGGTATTGATGGGGGCCAATTAGATACGCAGTATTTT; CDR3 protein: CASGIDGGQLDTQYF
clone size: .; D gene: TRBD1; V gene: TRBV7-8; J gene: TRBJ2-5; CDR3 DNA: TGTGCCAGCAGCAGTTATAGGGGACAGGGGGCCCTAGAGACCCAGTACTTC; CDR3 protein: CASSSYRGQGALETQYF
clone size: .; D gene: .; V gene: TRBV5-6; J gene: TRBJ1-5; CDR3 DNA: TGTGCCAGCAGCTTGGTGGGCAGCGGGCAGCCCCAGCATTTT; CDR3 protein: CASSLVGSGQPQHF
clone size: .; D gene: TRBD1; V gene: TRBV19; J gene: TRBJ1-5; CDR3 DNA: TGTGCCAGTCGGTCGACAGGGAGTAATCAGCCCCAGCATTTT; CDR3 protein: CASRSTGSNQPQHF
clone size: .; D gene: .; V gene: TRBV19; J gene: TRBJ2-5; CDR3 DNA: TGTGCCAGTAGTCCAACTAGCCCCCAAGAGACCCAGTACTTC; CDR3 protein: CASSPTSPQETQYF
clone size: .; D gene: .; V gene: TRBV7-2; J gene: TRBJ1-2; CDR3 DNA: TGTGCCAGCAGCTTAGGACCAACCTATGGCTACACCTTC; CDR3 protein: CASSLGPTYGYTF
clone size: few; D gene: TRBD2; V gene: TRBV7-2; J gene: TRBJ2-7; CDR3 DNA: TGTGCCAGCAGCTACCCGGGACTAGCGGGAGCGAAGGGCTACGAGCAGTACTTC; CDR3 protein: CASSYPGLAGAKGYEQYF
clone size: .; D gene: .; V gene: TRBV7-2; J gene: TRBJ1-1; CDR3 DNA: TGTGCCAGCAGCTTAGAGGTGATTATGAACACTGAAGCTTTCTTT; CDR3 protein: CASSLEVIMNTEAFF
clone size: .; D gene: TRBD2; V gene: TRBV4-2; J gene: TRBJ2-5; CDR3 DNA: TGTGCCAGCAGCCAAGCCGGCGGGACTAGCGGGAAGGAGACCCAGTACTTC; CDR3 protein: CASSQAGGTSGKETQYF
clone size: once; D gene: TRBD1; V gene: TRBV28; J gene: TRBJ1-1; CDR3 DNA: TGTGCCAGCAGTTTAATCCCCCTCAACACAGGGGTAGCTTTCTTT; CDR3 protein: CASSLIPLNTGVAFF
clone size: once; D gene: TRBD2; V gene: TRBV7-2; J gene: TRBJ2-2; CDR3 DNA: TGTGCCAGCAGCCCCCGGGCGGGAGGAGGGACCGGGGAGCTGTTTTTT; CDR3 protein: CASSPRAGGGTGELFF
clone size: .; D gene: TRBD2; V gene: TRBV10-3; J gene: TRBJ2-3; CDR3 DNA: TGTGCCATGGGAGCGGGAGGGGCAGATACGCAGTATTTT; CDR3 protein: CAMGAGGADTQYF
clone size: .; D gene: .; V gene: TRBV11-3; J gene: TRBJ1-1; CDR3 DNA: TGTGCCAGCAGCTTATTCCTGAACACTGAAGCTTTCTTT; CDR3 protein: CASSLFLNTEAFF
clone size: .; D gene: .; V gene: TRBV2; J gene: TRBJ2-7; CDR3 DNA: TGTGCCAGCAGTGAGTCGGCACCCCCTCCTCCCTACGGGGGACCTCTCTACGAGCAGTACTTC; CDR3 protein: CASSESAPPPPYGGPLYEQYF
clone size: .; D gene: TRBD2; V gene: TRBV9; J gene: TRBJ2-3; CDR3 DNA: TGTGCCAGCAGAGCCCCTAGCGGGAGGCCCACTGGCACAGATACGCAGTATTTT; CDR3 protein: CASRAPSGRPTGTDTQYF
clone size: .; D gene: .; V gene: TRBV30; J gene: TRBJ2-2; CDR3 DNA: TGTGCCTGGAGTAGGGGGGGCAACACCGGGGAGCTGTTTTTT; CDR3 protein: CAWSRGGNTGELFF
clone size: .; D gene: .; V gene: TRBV7-6; J gene: TRBJ2-1; CDR3 DNA: TGTGCCAGCAGCTCCCAGACTAGCTCCTACAATGAGCAGTTCTTC; CDR3 protein: CASSSQTSSYNEQFF